This TCR beta chain was profiled in a study of neoadjuvant anti-PD-1 for oral cavity cancer. The CDR3 loop spans 14 amino acids. The trim removed 4 bases at V and 6 bases at J, leaving 8 bases unmatched. Germline V gives CDR1 SNHLY, CDR2 FYNNEI. Libraries were prepared by immunoSEQ multiplex PCR; TCRdb keeps only in-frame clonotypes and omits some of them. This table holds approximately 68,000 clones, approximately 87% found once. Time point: after neoadjuvant nivolumab, at surgical resection. Analysis of PBMCs was direct, with no culture step. The J gene is TRBJ2-7, the V gene TRBV2; 8 nucleotides match TRBD2. This receptor was taken from a person aged 35 to 85 with oral cavity squamous cell carcinoma. Sequenced here: PBMCs, sampled after nivolumab (anti-PD-1) treatment. CDR3 nucleotides: TGTGCCAGCAGTGGTAGCGGGGTTGGGAGCGAGCAGTACTTC. Its protein product is CASSGSGVGSEQYF.